This T cell receptor beta chain is drawn from a study of T-cell memory formation after mild COVID-19 (dated by TCRdb to the early 2020s). About the study as a whole: TCR sequence clusters from the two donors were found to be largely donor specific. Two young, previously healthy adult volunteers, one female and one male, were included in the cohort. Longitudinal TCRalpha and TCRbeta repertoire sequencing tracked T-cell clones expanding and contracting after mild COVID-19 in a couple of donors. General findings and caveats noted by the study authors: Only a couple of mild cases were covered by the study, and larger cohorts that include severe cases with pre-infection samples were considered necessary. The detection of some responding clones in pre-infection memory suggests that pre-existing cross-reactive memory T cells joined the SARS-CoV-2 response. SARS-CoV-2 specificity was not confirmed for the second-wave clones peaking on day 37. Contracting CD4+ clones appeared mostly in the CM and EM memory subsets, whereas CD8+ clones were enriched in EMRA. From day 15 to 85, contracting clones showed balanced CD4/CD8 phenotypes, whereas a second wave of clones that expanded from day 15 to 37 leaned towards CD4+.

Ficoll-Paque density gradient centrifugation was used to isolate PBMCs. The sample was run on an Illumina NovaSeq 6000. TCRalpha and TCRbeta cDNA libraries were constructed by 5'RACE with constant-segment primers, with sample barcodes and unique molecular identifiers being introduced. RNA was extracted from every sample with Trizol reagent. Libraries were amplified in two PCR steps, with a second sample barcode and Illumina TruSeq adapters added in the second step. Libraries were sequenced on an Illumina NovaSeq with 2 x 150 bp paired-end reads. The original methods were these. Reads were demultiplexed and collapsed into UMI-guided consensus sequences with migec v1.2.7. Using mixcr v2.1.11, UMI consensuses were aligned to TRA and TRB V and J templates and then assembled into clonotypes. Expanded or contracted clonotypes were those called significant by both edgeR and NoisET, with noise models trained on biological replicates. edgeR calls used a false discovery rate-adjusted p below 0.01 and a log2 fold-change threshold of 1. PCA with hierarchical clustering of max-normalized trajectories of the 1000 most abundant clonotypes was used as exploratory dynamics analysis. Separately sequenced CD4+ and CD8+ repertoires were used to assign a CD4 or CD8 phenotype to each responding clone. In TCRdb, the public reads were trimmed at Q25 with fastp and aligned with MiXCR, with productive beta chains retained. Entries are consolidated by CDR3 protein sequence, retaining the most common genes and DNA. The V and J calls reflect TCRdb's pipeline rather than the authors' work. The sample table records about 420,000 distinct CDR3 sequences; more than 20% of these occur just once. Around 14% of the sample comes from the top ten.

This clonotype was recorded a few times. Its antigen is still unknown. Nothing much larger sits one base from this clone, and base qualities are not available. From cysteine to phenylalanine, the CDR3 is 16 amino acids long. The retained sequence is limited to the CDR3, 48 bases, with the frame set at the first base. V gives up 1 base and J gives up 2 bases, and the segment between their germline ends measures 17 bases. Via the germline V gene (reference sequence), CDR1 is DFQATT and CDR2 SNEGSKA. Recombination joined TRBV20-1 with TRBJ2-5, with no confident D gene call. The sequence came from an adult woman who had mild COVID-19 (a few samples of this study predate the infection). The sample titles of this study are shuffled in the database, so cell type and time point are left out; the donor was told from shared clones. Sequencing was performed on PBMCs or a T cell subset sorted from them (not recorded which). The CDR3 protein is CSARAPQMKKQETQYF. The bases read TGCAGTGCTAGAGCCCCTCAGATGAAAAAGCAAGAGACCCAGTACTTC.